What follows is one T cell receptor (beta chain) and its context. The length of the CDR3 is 15 residues. Trimming shortened V by 4 bases and J by 1 base, and 12 bases separated the two germline ends. Germline CDR1 and CDR2: SGDLS and YYNGEE. Method: immunoSEQ multiplex PCR; TCRdb's copy keeps in-frame clones and lacks some. The sample consists of fewer than 95,000 clones, 94% of them appearing once. This sample is drawn from a study of T cell changes during pregnancy in multiple sclerosis. The sequencing here drew on peripheral blood, taken in the third trimester of pregnancy. The rearrangement joins TRBV9 to TRBJ2-4, with D possibly matching TRBD2 (5 bases). This TCR came from a female donor with multiple sclerosis, enrolled in a pregnancy study. CDR3 amino acids: CASSPSSLAKNIQYF. Here the CDR3 DNA reads TGTGCCAGCAGCCCATCTAGCCTCGCCAAAAACATTCAGTACTTC.